Each of the 8 T cell receptor beta chains below was sequenced from the same sample in a study of T-cell reconstitution after alpha-beta-depleted transplantation in children. During its preparation, the TCRbeta library received unique molecular identifiers. MiXCR, run by TCRdb on the PCR reads, gives a single entry per CDR3 protein. The table includes fewer than 550,000 distinct CDR3 sequences, approximately 10% detected once. This sample comprised PBMCs, mostly from graft donor cells, obtained 180 days after TCRalphabeta/CD19-depleted stem cell transplant. These receptors all come from a female patient younger than 10 who had a stem cell transplant for aplastic anemia, so the T cells may come from the graft donor.

This clonotype has a handful of counts. The chain recombines TRBV7-9 with TRBJ2-1, with 7 bases matching TRBD2. The CDR3 sequence is 16 residues long. V was pared by 1 base and J by 2 bases, with 5 bases of the junction left unmatched. Germline V gene sequence: CDR1 SEHNR, CDR2 FQNEAQ (reference sequence). CDR3 protein: CASSLGGEGTYNEQFF. The CDR3 DNA reads TGTGCCAGCAGCTTAGGAGGGGAGGGTACCTACAATGAGCAGTTCTTC.

This clonotype has more than one count but fewer than ten. The V call is TRBV19, the J call TRBJ2-4; possibly TRBD1 or TRBD2 for D (6 bases each). Trimming removed 4 bases from V and 8 bases from J, with 21 bases in between. In germline, CDR1 is LNHDA, CDR2 SQIVND (reference sequence). This CDR3 contains 16 residues. CDR3 amino acids: CASSTAGTFGGHIQYF. The CDR3 DNA is TGTGCCAGTAGTACTGCCGGGACATTCGGAGGGCACATTCAGTACTTC.

This chain joins TRBV7-2 and TRBJ2-1; 9 positions match TRBD2. Trimming cost V 3 bases and J 3 bases; bases outside gene matches: 6. The germline V gene encodes CDR1 SGHTA and CDR2 FQGNSA. This CDR3 is 16 amino acids long. The CDR3 region is CASSFPAGGSYNEQFF. In DNA form, the CDR3 reads TGTGCCAGCAGCTTTCCCGCGGGAGGGAGCTACAATGAGCAGTTCTTC.

At least ten counts were recorded for this clonotype. The chain has TRBV6-1 and TRBJ2-7; possible D gene TRBD1, 5 bases. Germline lookup yields CDR1 MNHNS and CDR2 SASEGT. The CDR3 consists of 14 residues. Trimming pared 6 bases from V and 0 bases from J, leaving 12 bases between. The CDR3 sequence is CASRKGLSSYEQYV. The CDR3 DNA reads TGTGCCAGCAGGAAGGGGCTGAGCTCCTACGAGCAGTACGTC.

The genes are TRBV3-1 and TRBJ2-5, with 10 bases lining up with TRBD1. J lost 1 base, V lost 4 bases, and 6 bases had no gene match. The CDR3 covers 16 residues. Germline V gives CDR1 LGHDT, CDR2 YNNKEL (reference sequence). The CDR3: CASSRGGTGVQETQYF. The CDR3 nucleotides read TGTGCCAGCAGCCGAGGAGGGACAGGGGTCCAAGAGACCCAGTACTTC.

There are a few counts of this clonotype. The chain joins TRBV7-2 to TRBJ1-6, with a possible D match to TRBD1 (5 bases). Trimming took off 5 bases at V and 6 bases at J, with 14 bases between the two ends. The CDR3 covers 15 residues. Per the germline V gene, CDR1 is SGHTA and CDR2 is FQGNSA. CDR3 sequence reads: CASSPRGEFNSPLHF. CDR3 in DNA: TGTGCCAGCAGCCCCCGAGGGGAATTTAATTCACCCCTCCACTTT.

The chain combines TRBV7-2 with TRBJ2-2, with 7 bases aligning to TRBD1. Germline trimming cut 4 bases from V and 7 bases from J; bases unmatched to any gene: 9. The CDR3 is made up of 15 amino acids. Germline lookup yields CDR1 SGHTA and CDR2 FQGNSA. The CDR3 DNA sequence: TGTGCCAGCAGCTCCCCGGGGACAGCCTACGGGGAGCTGTTTTTT. It specifies CASSSPGTAYGELFF.

V is TRBV6-2 or TRBV6-3 and J is TRBJ1-5; tentatively, D is TRBD1 (5 bases). This CDR3 has 15 residues. Germline V gene data show CDR1 as MNHEY and CDR2 as SVGEGT. Between the trimmed V and J ends, which lost 0 bases and 2 bases, there was a span of 8 bases. CDR3 loop: CASSYSGRGNQPQHF. The CDR3 coding sequence is TGTGCCAGCAGTTACTCGGGCAGGGGCAATCAGCCCCAGCATTTT.